The rows below give T cell receptor beta chains drawn from one sample of a study of blood T cell repertoires in COVID-19. TCRdb keeps only in-frame clones here, not all; method: immunoSEQ multiplex PCR. The data show roughly 100,000 clones, 80% seen once. What was sequenced was peripheral blood. The receptors here all came from a human donor in a cohort sampled during active COVID-19. Both conserved end residues are trimmed from each CDR3. Where a row states a size, it is once, few, many or the class of an expanded clone; other rows omit it.

v_call	clone_size	j_call	cdr3_aa
TRBV30	once	TRBJ1-2	AWWGSPNYGYT
TRBV27	-	TRBJ2-1	ASSLRVQGSLYNEQF
TRBV28	-	TRBJ1-2	ASSLFGTETSNYGYT
TRBV28	-	TRBJ2-7	ASSLTGPSYEQY
TRBV5-1	-	TRBJ2-7	ASSSDRPYEQY
TRBV11-2	-	TRBJ1-2	ASSLEGVGYT
TRBV27	-	TRBJ2-7	ASSPYPSVGQYEQY
TRBV18	once	TRBJ2-2	ASSPTGANTGELF
TRBV29-1	-	TRBJ2-6	SAGISGANVLT
TRBV18	-	TRBJ1-2	ASSSGRVDGYT
TRBV27	-	TRBJ2-7	ASSGKTGTKQY
TRBV7-3	-	TRBJ2-5	ASSLTGARAAETQY
TRBV19	few	TRBJ1-5	ASSTIQDQPQH
TRBV5-6	-	TRBJ2-7	ASSASVAGEQY
TRBV5-4	-	TRBJ1-4	ASSLQGAEELF
TRBV2	-	TRBJ2-5	ASTLPGLAGAGGETQY
TRBV6-5	once	TRBJ1-3	ASSSSTLFSGNTIY
TRBV7-3	-	TRBJ1-2	ASSLGADNYGYT
TRBV7-9	-	TRBJ2-7	ASSLGTSSYEQY
TRBV7-9	-	TRBJ2-3	ASSLYTDTQY
TRBV3-1/TRBV3-2	-	TRBJ2-7	ASSLLGGEQY
TRBV4-2	-	TRBJ2-7	ASSQDGLADEY
TRBV9	-	TRBJ1-1	ASSGTGAAEAF
TRBV18	-	TRBJ2-7	ASSAGLDPSEQY
TRBV7-2	-	TRBJ1-6	ASSFTGPNSPLH
TRBV12-3/TRBV12-4	once	TRBJ2-2	ASRTGPPGELF
TRBV30	-	TRBJ2-5	AWSVGWAETQY
TRBV6-5	-	TRBJ2-1	ASSLSASRYNEQF
TRBV28	few	TRBJ1-4	ASSPAGPNEKLF
TRBV10-3	-	TRBJ2-5	AITADRRETQY
TRBV5-5	-	TRBJ1-5	ASSSVIGNQPQH
TRBV2	-	TRBJ2-7	AIPSGRAPGEQY